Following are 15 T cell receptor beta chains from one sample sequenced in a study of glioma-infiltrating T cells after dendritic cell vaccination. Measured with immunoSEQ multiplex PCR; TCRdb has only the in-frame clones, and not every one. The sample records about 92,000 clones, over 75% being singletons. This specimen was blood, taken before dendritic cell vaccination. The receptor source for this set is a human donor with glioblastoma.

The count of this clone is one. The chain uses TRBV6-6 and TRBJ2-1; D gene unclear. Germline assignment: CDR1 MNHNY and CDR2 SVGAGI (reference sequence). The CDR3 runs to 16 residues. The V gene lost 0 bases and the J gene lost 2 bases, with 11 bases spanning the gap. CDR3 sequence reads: CASSYSIQNPYNEQFF. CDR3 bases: TGTGCCAGCAGTTACTCGATACAGAACCCCTACAATGAGCAGTTCTTC.

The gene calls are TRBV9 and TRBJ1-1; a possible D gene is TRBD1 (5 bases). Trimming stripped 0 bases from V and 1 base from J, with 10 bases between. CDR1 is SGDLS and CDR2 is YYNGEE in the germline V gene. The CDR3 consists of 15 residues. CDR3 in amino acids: CASSVGGGRNTEAFF. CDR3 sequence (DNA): TGTGCCAGCAGCGTAGGGGGGGGACGGAACACTGAAGCTTTCTTT.

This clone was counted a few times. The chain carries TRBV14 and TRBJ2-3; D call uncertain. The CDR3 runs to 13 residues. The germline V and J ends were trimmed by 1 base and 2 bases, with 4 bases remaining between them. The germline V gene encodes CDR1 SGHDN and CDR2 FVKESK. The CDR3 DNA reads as TGTGCCAGCAGCCAAGTAAACACAGATACGCAGTATTTT. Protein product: CASSQVNTDTQYF.

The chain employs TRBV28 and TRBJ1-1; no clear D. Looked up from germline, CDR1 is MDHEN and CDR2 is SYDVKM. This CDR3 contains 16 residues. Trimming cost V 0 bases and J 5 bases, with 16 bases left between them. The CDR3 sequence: CASSLWRAGSGTEAFF. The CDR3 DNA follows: TGTGCCAGCAGTTTATGGAGGGCAGGATCGGGAACTGAAGCTTTCTTT.

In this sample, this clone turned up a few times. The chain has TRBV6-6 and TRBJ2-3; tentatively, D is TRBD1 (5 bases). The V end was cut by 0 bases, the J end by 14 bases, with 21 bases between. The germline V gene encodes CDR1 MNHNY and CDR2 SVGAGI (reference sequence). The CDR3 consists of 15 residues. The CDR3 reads CASSYSMSGAAKWYF. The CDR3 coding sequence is TGTGCCAGCAGTTACTCGATGAGTGGGGCGGCAAAATGGTATTTT.

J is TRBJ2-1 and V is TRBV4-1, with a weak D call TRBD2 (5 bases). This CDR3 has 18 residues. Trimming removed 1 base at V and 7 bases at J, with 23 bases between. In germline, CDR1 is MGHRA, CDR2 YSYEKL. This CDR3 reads CASSQAPLLLTGGNEQFF. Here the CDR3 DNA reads TGCGCCAGCAGCCAAGCCCCCCTCTTGCTAACCGGAGGAAATGAGCAGTTCTTC.

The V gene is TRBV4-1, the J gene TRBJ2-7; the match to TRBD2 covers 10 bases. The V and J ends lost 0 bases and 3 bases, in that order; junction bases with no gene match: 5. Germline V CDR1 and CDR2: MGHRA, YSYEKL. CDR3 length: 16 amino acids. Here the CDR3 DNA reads TGCGCCAGCAGCCAAGATGACGGGACTAGCGTCTACGAGCAGTACTTC. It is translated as CASSQDDGTSVYEQYF.

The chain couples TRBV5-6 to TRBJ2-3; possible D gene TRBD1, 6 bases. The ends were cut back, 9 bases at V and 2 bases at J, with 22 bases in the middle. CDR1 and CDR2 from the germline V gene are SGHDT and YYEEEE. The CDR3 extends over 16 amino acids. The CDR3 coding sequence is TGTGCCACCCACCTACAGGGAAGTTCAACCACAGATACGCAGTATTTT. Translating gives CATHLQGSSTTDTQYF. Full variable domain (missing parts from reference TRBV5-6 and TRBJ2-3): DAGVTQSPTHLIKTRGQQVTLRCSPKSGHDTVSWYQQALGQGPQFIFQYYEEEERQRGNFPDRFSGHQFPNYSSELNVNALLLGDSALYLCATHLQGSSTTDTQYFGPGTRLTVL.

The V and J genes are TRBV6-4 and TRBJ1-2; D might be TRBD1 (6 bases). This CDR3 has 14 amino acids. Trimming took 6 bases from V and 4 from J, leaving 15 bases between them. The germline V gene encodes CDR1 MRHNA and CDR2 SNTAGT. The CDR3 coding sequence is TGTGCCAGCAGCCCCGGACAGTCCCGCTATGGCTACACCTTC. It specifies CASSPGQSRYGYTF.

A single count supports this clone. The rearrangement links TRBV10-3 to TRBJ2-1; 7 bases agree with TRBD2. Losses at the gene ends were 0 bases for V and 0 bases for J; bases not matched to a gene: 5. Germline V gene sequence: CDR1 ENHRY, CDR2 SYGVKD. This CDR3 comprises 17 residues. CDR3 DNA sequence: TGTGCCATCAGTGAGTCGGCTAGCGGCAACTCCTACAATGAGCAGTTCTTC. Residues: CAISESASGNSYNEQFF.

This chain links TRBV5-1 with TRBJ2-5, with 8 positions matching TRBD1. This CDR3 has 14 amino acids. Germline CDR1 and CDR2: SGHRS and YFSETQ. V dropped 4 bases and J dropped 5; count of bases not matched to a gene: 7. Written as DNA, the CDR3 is TGCGCCAGCAGCCCGACAGGGGCGAGGGAGACCCAGTACTTC. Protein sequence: CASSPTGARETQYF.

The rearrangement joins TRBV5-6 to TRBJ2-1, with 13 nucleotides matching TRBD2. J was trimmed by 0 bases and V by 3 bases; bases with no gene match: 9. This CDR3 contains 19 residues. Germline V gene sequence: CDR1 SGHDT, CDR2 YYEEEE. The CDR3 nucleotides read TGTGCCAGCAGCTCCTTCCCGACTAGCGGGAGGAGCTCCTACAATGAGCAGTTCTTC. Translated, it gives CASSSFPTSGRSSYNEQFF.

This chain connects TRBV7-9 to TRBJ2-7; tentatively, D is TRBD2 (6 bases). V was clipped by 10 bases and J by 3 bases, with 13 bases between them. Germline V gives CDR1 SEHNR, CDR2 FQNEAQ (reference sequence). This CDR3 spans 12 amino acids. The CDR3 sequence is CATRGAYYEQYF. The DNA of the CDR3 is TGTGCCACGCGGGGAGCCTACTACGAGCAGTACTTC.

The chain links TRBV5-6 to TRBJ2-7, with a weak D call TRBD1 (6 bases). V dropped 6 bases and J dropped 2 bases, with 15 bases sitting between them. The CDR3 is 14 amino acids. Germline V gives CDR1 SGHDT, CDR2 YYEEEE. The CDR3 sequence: CASTAGTPPYEQYF. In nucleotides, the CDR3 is TGTGCCAGCACCGCCGGGACACCTCCCTACGAGCAGTACTTC.

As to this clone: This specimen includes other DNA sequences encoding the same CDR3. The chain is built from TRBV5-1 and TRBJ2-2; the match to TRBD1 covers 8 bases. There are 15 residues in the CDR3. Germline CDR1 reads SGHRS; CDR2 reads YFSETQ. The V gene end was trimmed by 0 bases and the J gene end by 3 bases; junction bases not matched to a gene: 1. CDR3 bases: TGCGCCAGCAGCTTGGCAGGGGGCTACACCGGGGAGCTGTTTTTT. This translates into CASSLAGGYTGELFF.